This TCR beta chain was obtained from a study of cytotoxic CD8 clonotypes in ibrutinib-treated CLL. Comment on this clone: Its antigen remains unidentified.

Notes on the study in general: The study found public clonotypes uncommon, contracting or stable on treatment.

V was clipped by 6 bases and J by 2 bases, with 10 bases between them. Germline V lookup: CDR1 MNHEY, CDR2 SVGAGI. This CDR3 is built from 13 residues. Libraries were prepared by immunoSEQ multiplex PCR; TCRdb keeps only in-frame clonotypes and omits some of them. Seen here are approximately 25,000 clones, approximately 67% observed once, and the top ten hold roughly half. The V and J genes are TRBV6-5 and TRBJ2-5, with D unclear. This material consisted of PBMCs, taken at disease progression, from a patient treated with ibrutinib. The clonotype originates from a human donor with chronic lymphocytic leukemia. The chain's CDR3 is CASRSKGQETQYF. CDR3 sequence (DNA): TGTGCCAGCAGGTCCAAAGGGCAAGAGACCCAGTACTTC.